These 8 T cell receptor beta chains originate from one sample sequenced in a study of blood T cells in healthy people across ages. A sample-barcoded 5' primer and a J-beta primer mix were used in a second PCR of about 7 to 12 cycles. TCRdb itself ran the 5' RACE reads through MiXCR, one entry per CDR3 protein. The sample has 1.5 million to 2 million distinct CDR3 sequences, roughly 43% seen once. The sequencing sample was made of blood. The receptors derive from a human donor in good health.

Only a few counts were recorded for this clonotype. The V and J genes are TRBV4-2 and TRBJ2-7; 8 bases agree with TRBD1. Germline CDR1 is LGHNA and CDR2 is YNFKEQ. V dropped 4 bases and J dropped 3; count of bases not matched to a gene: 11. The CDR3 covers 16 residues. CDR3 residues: CASSPTDRVGDYEQYF. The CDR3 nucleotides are TGTGCCAGCAGCCCGACGGACAGGGTAGGTGACTACGAGCAGTACTTC.

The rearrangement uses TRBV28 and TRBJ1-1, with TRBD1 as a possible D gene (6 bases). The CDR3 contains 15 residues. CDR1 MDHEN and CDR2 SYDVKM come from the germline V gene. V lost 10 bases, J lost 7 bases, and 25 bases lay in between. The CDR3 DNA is TGTGCCACCTCAAACGGGGGGGCGACTGAGGATGAAGCTTTCTTT. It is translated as CATSNGGATEDEAFF.

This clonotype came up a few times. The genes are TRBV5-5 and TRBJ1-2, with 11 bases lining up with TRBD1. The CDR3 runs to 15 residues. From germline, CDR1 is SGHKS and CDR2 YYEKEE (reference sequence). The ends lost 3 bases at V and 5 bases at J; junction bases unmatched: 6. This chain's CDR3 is CASSSKGQGAYGYTF. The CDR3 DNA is TGTGCCAGCAGCTCAAAAGGACAGGGGGCATATGGCTACACCTTC.

The CDR3 coding sequence is TGTGCCATCAGTCGGACAGAGAATCCACCCCTCCACTTT. Protein product: CAISRTENPPLHF. The V and J genes are TRBV10-3 and TRBJ1-6, with D perhaps TRBD1 (6 bases). Per the germline V gene, CDR1 is ENHRY and CDR2 is SYGVKD. Trimming pared 5 bases from V and 11 bases from J, leaving 13 bases between. The CDR3 covers 13 residues.

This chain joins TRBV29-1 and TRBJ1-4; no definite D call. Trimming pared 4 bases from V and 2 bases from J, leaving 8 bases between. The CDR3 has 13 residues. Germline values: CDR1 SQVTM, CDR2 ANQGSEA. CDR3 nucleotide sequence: TGCAGCGTTGGGCGCGGGACTAATGAAAAACTGTTTTTT. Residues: CSVGRGTNEKLFF.

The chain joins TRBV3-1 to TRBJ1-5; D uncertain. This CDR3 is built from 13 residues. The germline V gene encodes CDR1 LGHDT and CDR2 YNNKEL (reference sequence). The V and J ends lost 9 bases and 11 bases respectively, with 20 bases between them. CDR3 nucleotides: TGTGCCAGACCAGGCCTTTGGTGTACGGCCCAGCATTTT. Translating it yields CARPGLWCTAQHF. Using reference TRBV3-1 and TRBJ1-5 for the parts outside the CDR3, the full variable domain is DTAVSQTPKYLVTQMGNDKSIKCEQNLGHDTMYWYKQDSKKFLKIMFSYNNKELIINETVPNRFSPKSPDKAHLNLHINSLELGDSAVYFCARPGLWCTAQHFGDGTRLSIL.

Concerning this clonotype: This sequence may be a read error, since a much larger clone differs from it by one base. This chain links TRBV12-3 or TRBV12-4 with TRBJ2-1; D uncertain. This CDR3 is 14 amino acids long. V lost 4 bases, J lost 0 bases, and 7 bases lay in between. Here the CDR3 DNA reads TGTGCCAGCAGTTGTATGAGCTCCTACAATGAGCAGTTCTTC. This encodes CASSCMSSYNEQFF.

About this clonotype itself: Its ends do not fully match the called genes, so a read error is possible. CDR3 coding DNA: TGCGCCAGCAGCCACGGGGACCTCGCAGATACACAGTATTTT. This translates into CASSHGDLADTQYF. The chain is built from TRBV4-3 and TRBJ2-3; possibly TRBD1 or TRBD2 for D (5 bases each). This CDR3 comprises 14 residues. CDR1 is LGHNA, CDR2 YSLEER, per germline.